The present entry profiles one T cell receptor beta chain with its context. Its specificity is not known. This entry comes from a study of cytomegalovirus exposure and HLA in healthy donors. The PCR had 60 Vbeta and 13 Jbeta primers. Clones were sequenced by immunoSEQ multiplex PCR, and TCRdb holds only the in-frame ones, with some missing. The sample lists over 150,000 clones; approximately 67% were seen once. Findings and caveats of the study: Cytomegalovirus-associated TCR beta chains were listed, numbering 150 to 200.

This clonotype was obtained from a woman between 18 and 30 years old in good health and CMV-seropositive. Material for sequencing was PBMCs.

CDR3 amino acids: CSARYRFEQYF. DNA for the CDR3: TGCAGTGCTAGATACAGGTTCGAGCAGTACTTC. V usage is TRBV20-1 and J usage is TRBJ2-7, with D tentatively TRBD1 (5 bases). Germline V gene sequence: CDR1 DFQATT, CDR2 SNEGSKA (reference sequence). V lost 2 bases, J lost 6 bases, and 8 bases lay in between. CDR3 length equals 11 residues.